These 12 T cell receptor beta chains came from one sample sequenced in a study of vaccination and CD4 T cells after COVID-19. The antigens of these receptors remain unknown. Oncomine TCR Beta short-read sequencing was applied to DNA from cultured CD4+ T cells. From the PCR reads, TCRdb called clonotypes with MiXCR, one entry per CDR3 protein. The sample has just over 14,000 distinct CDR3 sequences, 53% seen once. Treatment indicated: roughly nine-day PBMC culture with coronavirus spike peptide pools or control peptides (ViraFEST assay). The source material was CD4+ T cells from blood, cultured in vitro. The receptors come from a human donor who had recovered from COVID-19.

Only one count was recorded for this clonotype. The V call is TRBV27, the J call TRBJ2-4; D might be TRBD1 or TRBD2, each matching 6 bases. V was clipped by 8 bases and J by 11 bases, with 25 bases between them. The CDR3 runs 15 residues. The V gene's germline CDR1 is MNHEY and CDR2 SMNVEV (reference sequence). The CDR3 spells CASSPQGNPGVVQYF. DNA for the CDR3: TGTGCCAGCTCCCCCCAGGGGAATCCGGGGGTGGTTCAGTACTTC.

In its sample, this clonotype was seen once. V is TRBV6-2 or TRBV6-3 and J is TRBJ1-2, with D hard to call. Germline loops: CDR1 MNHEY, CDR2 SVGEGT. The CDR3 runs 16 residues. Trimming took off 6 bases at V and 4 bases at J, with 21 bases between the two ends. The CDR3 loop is CASRPPEGRRGYGYTF. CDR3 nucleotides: TGTGCCAGCAGACCCCCGGAGGGCCGGCGCGGCTATGGCTACACCTTC.

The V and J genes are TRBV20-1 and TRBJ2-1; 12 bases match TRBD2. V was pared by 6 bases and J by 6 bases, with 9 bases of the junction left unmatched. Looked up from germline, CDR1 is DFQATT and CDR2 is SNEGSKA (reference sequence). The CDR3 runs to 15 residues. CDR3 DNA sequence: TGCAGTGCGCATCCGGGACTAGCGGGCCTCAATGAGCAGTTCTTC. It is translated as CSAHPGLAGLNEQFF.

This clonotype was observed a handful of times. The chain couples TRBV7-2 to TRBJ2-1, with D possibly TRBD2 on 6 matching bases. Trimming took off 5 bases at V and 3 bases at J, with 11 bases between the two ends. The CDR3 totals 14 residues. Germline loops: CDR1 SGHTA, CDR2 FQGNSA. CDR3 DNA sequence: TGTGCCAGCAGCCCCAGGACTATCTACAATGAGCAGTTCTTC. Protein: CASSPRTIYNEQFF.

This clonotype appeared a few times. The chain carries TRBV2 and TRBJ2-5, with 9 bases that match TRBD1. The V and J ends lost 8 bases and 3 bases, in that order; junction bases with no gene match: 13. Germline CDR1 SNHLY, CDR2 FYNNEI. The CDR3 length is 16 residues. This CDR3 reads CASCRGPTGGEETQYF. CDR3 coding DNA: TGTGCCAGCTGCCGCGGTCCGACAGGGGGTGAAGAGACCCAGTACTTC.

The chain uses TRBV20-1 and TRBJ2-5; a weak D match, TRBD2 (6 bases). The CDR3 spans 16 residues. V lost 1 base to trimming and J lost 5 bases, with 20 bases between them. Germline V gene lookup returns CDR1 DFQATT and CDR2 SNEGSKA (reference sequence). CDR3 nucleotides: TGCAGTGCTAGAGCGGTAGTAGGAGCGGGTGGGGAGACCCAGTACTTC. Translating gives CSARAVVGAGGETQYF.

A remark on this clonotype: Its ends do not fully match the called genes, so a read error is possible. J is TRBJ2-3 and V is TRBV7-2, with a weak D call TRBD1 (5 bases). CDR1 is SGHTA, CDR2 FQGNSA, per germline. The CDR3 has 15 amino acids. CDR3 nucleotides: TGCGCCAGCAGCTTCACCGTAGGGGTCACAGATACGCAGTATTTT. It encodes CASSFTVGVTDTQYF.

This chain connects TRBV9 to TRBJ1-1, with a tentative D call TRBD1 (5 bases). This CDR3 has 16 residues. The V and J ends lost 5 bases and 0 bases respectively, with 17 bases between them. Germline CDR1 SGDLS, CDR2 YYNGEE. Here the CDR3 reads CASSRQPMKMNTEAFF. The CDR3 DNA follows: TGTGCCAGCAGTAGACAGCCGATGAAGATGAACACTGAAGCTTTCTTT.

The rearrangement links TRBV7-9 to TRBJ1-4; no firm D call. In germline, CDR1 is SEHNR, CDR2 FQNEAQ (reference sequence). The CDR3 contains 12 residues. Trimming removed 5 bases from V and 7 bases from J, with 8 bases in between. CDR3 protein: CASSPVIEKLFF. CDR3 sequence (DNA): TGTGCCAGCAGCCCCGTTATTGAAAAACTGTTTTTT.

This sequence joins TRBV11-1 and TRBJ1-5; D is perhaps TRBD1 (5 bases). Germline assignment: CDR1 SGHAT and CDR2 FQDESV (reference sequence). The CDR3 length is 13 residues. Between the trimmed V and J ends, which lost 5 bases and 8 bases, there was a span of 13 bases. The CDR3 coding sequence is TGTGCCAGCAGCCACGGGGGGTTGGAGCCCCAGCATTTT. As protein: CASSHGGLEPQHF.

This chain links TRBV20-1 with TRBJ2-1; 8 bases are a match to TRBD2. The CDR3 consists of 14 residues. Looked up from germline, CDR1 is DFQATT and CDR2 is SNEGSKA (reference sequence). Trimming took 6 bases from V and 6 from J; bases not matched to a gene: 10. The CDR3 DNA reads TGCAGTGCCCCCCGGGGGGGAGATCTCAATGAGCAGTTCTTC. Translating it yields CSAPRGGDLNEQFF.

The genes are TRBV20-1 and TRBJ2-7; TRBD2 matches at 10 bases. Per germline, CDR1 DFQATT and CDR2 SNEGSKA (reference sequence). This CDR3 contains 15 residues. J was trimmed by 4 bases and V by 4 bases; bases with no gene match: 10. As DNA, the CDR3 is TGCAGTGCTAACCACCGATCTAGCGGGAGTTACGAGCAGTACTTC. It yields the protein CSANHRSSGSYEQYF.